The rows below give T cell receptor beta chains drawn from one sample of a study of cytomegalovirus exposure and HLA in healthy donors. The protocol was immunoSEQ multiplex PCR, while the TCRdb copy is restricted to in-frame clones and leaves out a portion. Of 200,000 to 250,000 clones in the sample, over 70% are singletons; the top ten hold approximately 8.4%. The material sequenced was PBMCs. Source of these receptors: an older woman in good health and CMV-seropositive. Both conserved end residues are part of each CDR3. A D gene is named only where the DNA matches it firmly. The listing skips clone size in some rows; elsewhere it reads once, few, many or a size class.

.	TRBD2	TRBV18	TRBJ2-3	CASSATAGDTDTQYF	TGTGCCAGCTCCGCGACCGCGGGAGACACAGATACGCAGTATTTT
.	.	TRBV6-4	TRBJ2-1	CASSEAEYNEQFF	TGTGCCAGCAGTGAAGCGGAGTACAATGAGCAGTTCTTC
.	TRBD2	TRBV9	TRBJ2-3	CASSPTPSGTDTQYF	TGTGCCAGCAGCCCCACCCCTAGCGGGACAGATACGCAGTATTTT
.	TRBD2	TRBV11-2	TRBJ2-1	CASSSEGLAGRNEQFF	TGTGCCAGCAGCTCCGAGGGACTAGCGGGAAGGAATGAGCAGTTCTTC
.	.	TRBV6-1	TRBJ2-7	CASSGDFSREQYF	TGTGCCAGCAGTGGGGACTTCTCTAGGGAGCAGTACTTC
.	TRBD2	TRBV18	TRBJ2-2	CASSPLGTSGSNTGELFF	TGTGCCAGCTCACCACTTGGGACTAGCGGTTCGAACACCGGGGAGCTGTTTTTT
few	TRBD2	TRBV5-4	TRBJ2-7	CASSHFGGRSSYEQYF	TGTGCCAGCAGCCATTTCGGCGGGAGATCTTCCTACGAGCAGTACTTC
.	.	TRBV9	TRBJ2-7	CASSVAGDAHYEQYF	TGTGCCAGCAGCGTAGCGGGGGACGCTCACTACGAGCAGTACTTC
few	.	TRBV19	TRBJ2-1	CASSKSGVGYEQFF	TGTGCCAGTAGTAAGTCGGGAGTCGGATATGAGCAGTTCTTC
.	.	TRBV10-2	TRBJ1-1	CASSEFRAEAFF	TGCGCCAGCTCTGAATTTCGGGCTGAAGCTTTCTTT
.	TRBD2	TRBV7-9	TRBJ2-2	CASSTTSGRLVYTGELFF	TGTGCCAGCAGCACGACTAGCGGGAGGTTGGTGTACACCGGGGAGCTGTTTTTT
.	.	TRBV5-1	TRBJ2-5	CASSPEGAEETQYF	TGCGCCAGCAGCCCTGAAGGGGCGGAAGAGACCCAGTACTTC
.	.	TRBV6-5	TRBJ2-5	CATAERGYKETQYF	TGTGCCACCGCAGAACGGGGATACAAAGAGACCCAGTACTTC
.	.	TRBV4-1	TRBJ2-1	CASSQGGVSREQFF	TGCGCCAGCAGCCAAGGGGGGGTTAGTCGGGAGCAGTTCTTC
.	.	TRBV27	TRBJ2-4	CASSFSSRENIQYF	TGTGCCAGCAGTTTTTCTAGTCGGGAAAACATTCAGTACTTC
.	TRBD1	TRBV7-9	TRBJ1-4	CASSLGQETTNEKLFF	TGTGCCAGCAGCCTCGGACAGGAAACAACTAATGAAAAACTGTTTTTT
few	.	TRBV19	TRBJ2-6	CASSIRFLSGANVLTF	TGTGCCAGTAGTATACGGTTCCTCTCTGGGGCCAACGTCCTGACTTTC
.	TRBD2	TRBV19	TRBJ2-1	CASTSLSSGPGNEQFF	TGTGCCAGTACAAGCCTGTCTAGCGGGCCGGGCAATGAGCAGTTCTTC
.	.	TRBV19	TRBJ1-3	CASSETGSGNTIYF	TGTGCCAGTAGTGAGACAGGCTCTGGAAACACCATATATTTT
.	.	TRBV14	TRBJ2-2	CASSQGGRNTGELFF	TGTGCCAGCAGCCAAGGGGGCAGAAACACCGGGGAGCTGTTTTTT
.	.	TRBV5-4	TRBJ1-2	CASSLMGAGYTF	TGTGCCAGCAGCTTAATGGGGGCTGGCTACACCTTC
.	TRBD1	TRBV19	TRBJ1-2	CASSKQGVYGYTF	TGTGCCAGTAGTAAGCAGGGGGTATATGGCTACACCTTC
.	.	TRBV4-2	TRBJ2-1	CASSQGTRSHEQFF	TGTGCCAGCAGCCAAGGCACGCGGTCTCATGAGCAGTTCTTC
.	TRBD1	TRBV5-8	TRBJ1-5	CASSPSTGYQPQHF	TGTGCCAGCAGCCCCTCGACAGGGTACCAGCCCCAGCATTTT
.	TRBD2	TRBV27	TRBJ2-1	CASSFHLAGPRGYNEQFF	TGTGCCAGCAGTTTTCACCTAGCGGGTCCAAGGGGCTACAATGAGCAGTTCTTC
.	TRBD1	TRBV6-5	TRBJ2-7	CASSVQGASYEQYF	TGTGCCAGCAGTGTACAGGGGGCCTCCTACGAGCAGTACTTC
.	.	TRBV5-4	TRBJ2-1	CASSLGGYPYNEQFF	TGTGCCAGCAGCTTGGGCGGGTACCCCTACAATGAGCAGTTCTTC
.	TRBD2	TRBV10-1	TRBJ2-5	CARESPSGRETQYF	TGCGCCAGGGAATCCCCTAGCGGGAGGGAGACCCAGTACTTC
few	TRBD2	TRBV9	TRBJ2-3	CASSTGLADTQYF	TGTGCCAGCAGCACCGGACTAGCGGATACGCAGTATTTT
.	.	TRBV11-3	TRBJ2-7	CASSPGEAGYEQYF	TGTGCCAGCAGCCCTGGGGAGGCAGGCTACGAGCAGTACTTC
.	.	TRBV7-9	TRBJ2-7	CASSLANSYEQYF	TGTGCCAGCAGCCTGGCCAACTCCTACGAGCAGTACTTC
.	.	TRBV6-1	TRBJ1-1	CASIAWGNTEAFF	TGTGCCAGCATTGCCTGGGGCAACACTGAAGCTTTCTTT
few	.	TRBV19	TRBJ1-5	CASSITGGPNNQPQHF	TGTGCCAGTAGTATAACCGGGGGGCCCAACAATCAGCCCCAGCATTTT
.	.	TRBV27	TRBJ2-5	CASRRQPDETQYF	TGTGCCAGCAGGAGGCAACCCGATGAGACCCAGTACTTC
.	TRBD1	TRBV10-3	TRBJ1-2	CAISPGQLNYGYTF	TGTGCCATCAGTCCGGGACAGCTTAACTATGGCTACACCTTC
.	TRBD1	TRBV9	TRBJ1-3	CASSAIPGQGKNTIYF	TGTGCCAGCAGCGCGATCCCGGGACAGGGAAAAAACACCATATATTTT